The 17 T cell receptor beta chains listed next were all sequenced from one sample in a study of blood T cells in healthy people across ages. Primed by a sample-barcoded 5' primer and a J-beta primer mix, a second PCR proceeded for roughly 6 to 12 cycles. TCRdb fed the 5' RACE reads into MiXCR, producing one record per CDR3 protein. Of around 1.1 million distinct CDR3 sequences in the sample, about two fifths were seen once. The sample was blood. The receptors originated from a man younger than 30 in good health.

The gene calls are TRBV12-3 or TRBV12-4 and TRBJ2-2, with 12 positions matching TRBD2. CDR3 length: 15 residues. With 3 bases clipped from V and 6 bases from J, the junction kept 2 bases outside the gene matches. The DNA of the CDR3 is TGTGCCAGCAGTTTTGCTAGCGGGGGGGCCGGGGAGCTGTTTTTT. Protein sequence: CASSFASGGAGELFF.

CDR3 amino acids: CASSLPSGTGANVLTF. The DNA for the CDR3 is TGCGCCAGCAGCTTGCCATCGGGGACTGGGGCCAACGTCCTGACTTTC. J is TRBJ2-6 and V is TRBV5-1; maybe TRBD2 (5 bases). This CDR3 is built from 16 residues. V lost 1 base and J lost 2, with 10 bases in between. Per germline, CDR1 SGHRS and CDR2 YFSETQ.

This clonotype was seen more than once but under ten times. The rearrangement joins TRBV4-3 to TRBJ1-2, with 7 positions matching TRBD1. Losses at the gene ends were 0 bases for V and 10 bases for J; bases not matched to a gene: 11. Germline V gives CDR1 LGHNA, CDR2 YSLEER. The CDR3 extends over 15 amino acids. In DNA form, the CDR3 reads TGCGCCAGCAGCCAAGATACAGGGGCGATAGGTGCCTACACCTTC. Its protein product is CASSQDTGAIGAYTF.

This clonotype was counted between two and nine times. The chain combines TRBV25-1 with TRBJ1-4; D is perhaps TRBD1 (6 bases). The CDR3 is 14 amino acids. Germline V gene lookup returns CDR1 MGHDK and CDR2 SYGVNS. V was pared by 6 bases and J by 8 bases, with 16 bases between. CDR3 loop: CASRSEGEGEKLFF. CDR3 coding DNA: TGTGCCAGCAGGTCGGAGGGGGAAGGCGAAAAACTGTTTTTT.

The chain employs TRBV6-5 and TRBJ2-1; D gene uncertain. The CDR3 consists of 14 residues. The V end was cut by 5 bases, the J end by 5 bases, with 13 bases between. Germline values: CDR1 MNHEY, CDR2 SVGAGI. The CDR3 nucleotides read TGTGCCAGCAGTGCCCCCCGCAGTAACAATGAGCAGTTCTTC. Translating gives CASSAPRSNNEQFF.

This chain connects TRBV6-2 or TRBV6-3 to TRBJ1-1; the D gene is possibly TRBD1 (5 bases). The V end was cut by 0 bases, the J end by 3 bases, with 17 bases between. CDR1 and CDR2 (germline): MNHEY, SVGEGT. The CDR3 contains 17 residues. The CDR3 loop is CASSYSTRGGEDTEAFF. DNA of the CDR3: TGTGCCAGCAGTTACTCGACCAGAGGAGGGGAGGACACTGAAGCTTTCTTT.

The chain has TRBV11-2 and TRBJ1-6, with D hard to call. CDR3 length: 16 amino acids. Germline V CDR1 and CDR2: SGHAT, FQNNGV. Trimming left V 5 bases short and J 0 bases short, with 11 bases between. In DNA, the CDR3 is TGTGCCAGCAGCCGGGCAGCAGTCTCCTATAATTCACCCCTCCACTTT. This translates into CASSRAAVSYNSPLHF.

CDR3 loop: CAVQGNYGYTF. CDR3 DNA: TGTGCCGTACAGGGAAACTATGGCTACACCTTC. The chain recombines TRBV3-1 with TRBJ1-2, with a tentative D call TRBD1 (6 bases). This CDR3 is built from 11 residues. Germline V gene data show CDR1 as LGHDT and CDR2 as YNNKEL (reference sequence). Trimming cost V 11 bases and J 2 bases, with 9 bases left between them.

This chain uses TRBV4-2 with TRBJ2-1; TRBD1 matches 8 bases. CDR1 and CDR2 from the germline V gene are LGHNA and YNFKEQ. This CDR3 has 16 amino acids. J was trimmed by 4 bases and V by 1 base; bases with no gene match: 6. In DNA form, the CDR3 reads TGTGCCAGCAGCCAAGGGGGACAGGTTTTATACAATGAGCAGTTCTTC. The encoded protein is CASSQGGQVLYNEQFF.

There are a few counts of this clonotype. The V gene is TRBV7-9, the J gene TRBJ2-2, with D possibly being TRBD1 or TRBD2 (5 bases each). Germline loops: CDR1 SEHNR, CDR2 FQNEAQ (reference sequence). Trimming took off 6 bases at V and 3 bases at J, with 23 bases between the two ends. The CDR3 extends over 18 amino acids. The CDR3 bases are TGTGCCAGCAGTTTATTCACGGGACGTATCTTGGACACCGGGGAGCTGTTTTTT. Protein product: CASSLFTGRILDTGELFF.

The J gene is TRBJ2-3, the V gene TRBV2, with no clear D. This CDR3 contains 15 residues. V shed 1 base and J shed 1 base, with 9 bases lying between them. Germline CDR1 and CDR2: SNHLY and FYNNEI. The CDR3 here is CASSEEGFGTDTQYF. CDR3 DNA: TGTGCCAGCAGTGAAGAAGGGTTTGGCACAGATACGCAGTATTTT.

This chain uses TRBV5-1 with TRBJ1-1; 9 positions match TRBD1. Germline values: CDR1 SGHRS, CDR2 YFSETQ. The V and J ends lost 6 bases and 0 bases, in that order; junction bases with no gene match: 12. The CDR3 length is 17 residues. Here the CDR3 DNA reads TGCGCCAGCAAAAGGGACAGGGATGGCGACATGAACACTGAAGCTTTCTTT. Protein: CASKRDRDGDMNTEAFF.

In this sample, this clonotype turned up many times. J is TRBJ2-3 and V is TRBV4-3; D not certain. V dropped 1 base and J dropped 4 bases, with 6 bases sitting between them. This CDR3 has 13 residues. Germline CDR1 LGHNA, CDR2 YSLEER. The CDR3 DNA sequence: TGCGCCAGCAGCCAAGCGAGTTCAGATACGCAGTATTTT. It encodes CASSQASSDTQYF.

A few counts support this clonotype. The V call is TRBV6-5, the J call TRBJ1-2, with D maybe TRBD1 (6 bases). The ends were cut back, 6 bases at V and 7 bases at J, with 15 bases in the middle. The CDR3 totals 13 residues. The germline CDR1 and CDR2 sequences are MNHEY and SVGAGI. The CDR3 loop reads CASRTSGQSGYTF. The CDR3 coding sequence is TGTGCCAGCAGGACCTCCGGACAGTCTGGCTACACCTTC.

The table lists this clonotype with a count of one. V and J are TRBV7-9 and TRBJ1-1; the D gene is possibly TRBD1 (5 bases). Trimming removed 7 bases at V and 6 bases at J, with 12 bases between. CDR1 and CDR2 (germline): SEHNR, FQNEAQ (reference sequence). The CDR3 contains 12 residues. This CDR3 reads CASKGSPPEAFF. CDR3 DNA sequence: TGTGCCAGCAAGGGGAGCCCCCCTGAAGCTTTCTTT.

The chain links TRBV7-9 to TRBJ2-5, with D perhaps matching TRBD2 (6 bases). The CDR3 is 15 residues long. Trimming stripped 1 base from V and 0 bases from J, with 9 bases between. From germline, CDR1 is SEHNR and CDR2 FQNEAQ (reference sequence). The chain's CDR3 is CASSLGTKYQETQYF. The DNA for the CDR3 is TGTGCCAGCAGCTTAGGGACTAAGTACCAAGAGACCCAGTACTTC.

The chain uses TRBV7-8 and TRBJ1-5, with a possible D match to TRBD1 (5 bases). This CDR3 is 16 amino acids long. V was shortened by 5 bases and J by 7 bases, with 21 bases between the two germline ends. Germline CDR1 and CDR2: SGHVS and FQNEAQ. The CDR3 sequence: CASSLEGAGLVQPQHF. The CDR3 bases are TGTGCCAGCAGCCTAGAGGGTGCAGGGCTGGTACAGCCCCAGCATTTT.